This TCR beta chain was sequenced in a study of blood T cell repertoires in COVID-19. Study-level background: COVID-19 samples from acute and convalescent phases originated in the United States, Italy and Spain. Sources were T cells, B-cell-depleted T cells, or PBMCs; the material itself was cDNA or gDNA.

Original analysis: Reference gene primer amplification gave estimated nucleated cell counts. Profiling relied on immunoSEQ multiplex PCR, and the TCRdb table lists in-frame clones only, not all of them. The V and J calls and clone size are taken from that table; D and trimming were inferred from the DNA. The sample lists approximately 130,000 clones, around nine tenths occurring once. This CDR3 is built from 14 residues. Per the germline V gene, CDR1 is SGHVS and CDR2 is FNYEAQ. The V and J ends lost 10 bases and 7 bases, in that order; junction bases with no gene match: 8. The rearrangement joins TRBV7-6 to TRBJ1-6; 9 positions match TRBD1. The sequencing input was peripheral blood. The source is a woman aged 50 to 65 with acute or convalescent COVID-19. CDR3 in amino acids: CATREDRGNSPLHF. CDR3 in DNA: TGTGCCACCAGGGAGGACAGGGGCAATTCACCCCTCCACTTT.